These 30 T cell receptor beta chains came from one sample sequenced in a study of blood T cell repertoires in COVID-19. Sequencing was performed with immunoSEQ multiplex PCR; in TCRdb, only in-frame clones are kept and a portion is missing. The sample holds roughly 250,000 clones, over 90% seen once. The sequenced sample consisted of peripheral blood. Receptor source: a man between 25 and 39 years old with COVID-19, enrolled during active disease.

The rearrangement links TRBV5-1 to TRBJ2-5; 8 nucleotides agree with TRBD1. This CDR3 is 14 amino acids long. Germline V gene sequence: CDR1 SGHRS, CDR2 YFSETQ. Trimming removed 4 bases from V and 2 bases from J; junction bases left unmatched: 4. DNA for the CDR3: TGCGCCAGCAGCCCTAGGACAGGGCAAGAGACCCAGTACTTC. This sequence encodes CASSPRTGQETQYF.

The V and J genes are TRBV5-1 and TRBJ2-7, with D tentatively TRBD1 (6 bases). The CDR3 totals 19 residues. V was trimmed by 1 base and J by 4 bases, leaving 27 bases between them. The V gene's germline CDR1 is SGHRS and CDR2 YFSETQ. CDR3 nucleotides: TGCGCCAGCAGCTTGAAGGGAACATGGACAGCCACTTCTAAATACGAGCAGTACTTC. Amino acids: CASSLKGTWTATSKYEQYF.

The chain carries TRBV5-1 and TRBJ1-2, with 7 nucleotides matching TRBD1. The CDR3 covers 14 residues. V shed 1 base and J 5 bases; nucleotides not matched to a gene: 5. Germline V CDR1 and CDR2: SGHRS, YFSETQ. The CDR3 nucleotides read TGCGCCAGCAGCTTGACCCAGACAGGGTATGGCTACACCTTC. It codes for CASSLTQTGYGYTF.

The V and J genes are TRBV7-9 and TRBJ1-1, with D tentatively TRBD1 (5 bases). The V and J ends lost 2 bases and 0 bases respectively, with 16 bases between them. The CDR3 loop spans 17 amino acids. The germline CDR1 and CDR2 sequences are SEHNR and FQNEAQ (reference sequence). The DNA for the CDR3 is TGTGCCAGCAGCTTACTAGGTCGTACAGGTTTGAACACTGAAGCTTTCTTT. Amino acids: CASSLLGRTGLNTEAFF. Based on the CDR3 plus reference TRBV7-9 and TRBJ1-1, the full variable domain is DTGVSQNPRHKITKRGQNVTFRCDPISEHNRLYWYRQTLGQGPEFLTYFQNEAQLEKSRLLSDRFSAERPKGSFSTLEIQRTEQGDSAMYLCASSLLGRTGLNTEAFFGQGTRLTVV.

The V gene is TRBV27, the J gene TRBJ1-5; TRBD1 matches at 7 bases. CDR1 MNHEY and CDR2 SMNVEV come from the germline V gene (reference sequence). The CDR3 is made up of 15 amino acids. The V gene end was trimmed by 1 base and the J gene end by 4 bases; junction bases not matched to a gene: 4. The CDR3, as DNA: TGTGCCAGCAGTTTATTATCAGGGGGAAATCAGCCCCAGCATTTT. Translation gives CASSLLSGGNQPQHF.

This clone was detected only once. This chain links TRBV29-1 with TRBJ1-4, with a possible D match to TRBD1 (6 bases). Germline V gene sequence: CDR1 SQVTM, CDR2 ANQGSEA. There are 12 residues in the CDR3. The V end lost 5 bases, the J end lost 8 bases, and 12 bases lay between the germline ends. CDR3 region: CSVRGAWEKLFF. The CDR3 DNA is TGCAGCGTTCGGGGGGCATGGGAAAAACTGTTTTTT.

V and J are TRBV6-2 or TRBV6-3 and TRBJ2-5; the D is unclear. There are 14 residues in the CDR3. Germline-derived CDR1 and CDR2 are MNHEY and SVGEGT. Deletions cut 1 base from V and 4 bases from J, with 10 bases between. The CDR3 region has the DNA TGTGCCAGCAGTTACTGGTCTAGTACAGAGACCCAGTACTTC. Protein sequence: CASSYWSSTETQYF.

This chain links TRBV27 with TRBJ1-5; D unclear. V was cut by 1 base and J by 0 bases, with 10 bases left in between. The CDR3 runs to 16 residues. Germline CDR1 MNHEY, CDR2 SMNVEV (reference sequence). The CDR3 DNA reads TGTGCCAGCAGTTTATTTGGACTCTATAGCAATCAGCCCCAGCATTTT. This gives the protein CASSLFGLYSNQPQHF.

The chain recombines TRBV11-2 with TRBJ2-2, with 8 positions matching TRBD2. V was clipped by 5 bases and J by 7 bases; unmatched bases: 9. The CDR3 length is 15 residues. Germline V gene data show CDR1 as SGHAT and CDR2 as FQNNGV. CDR3 region: CASSPLAGGGGELFF. The DNA for the CDR3 is TGTGCCAGCAGCCCCCTAGCGGGCGGGGGCGGGGAGCTGTTTTTT. Full variable domain (rest looked up from reference TRBV11-2 and TRBJ2-2): EAGVAQSPRYKIIEKRQSVAFWCNPISGHATLYWYQQILGQGPKLLIQFQNNGVVDDSQLPKDRFSAERLKGVDSTLKIQPAKLEDSAVYLCASSPLAGGGGELFFGEGSRLTVL.

CDR3 coding DNA: TGCGCCAGCAGCCTACAAGGGGACTATGGCTACACCTTC. Its translation is CASSLQGDYGYTF. This chain uses TRBV5-1 with TRBJ1-2, with D perhaps TRBD1 (5 bases). V lost 4 bases and J lost 3, with 10 bases in between. Germline values: CDR1 SGHRS, CDR2 YFSETQ. The CDR3 consists of 13 residues.

The chain couples TRBV6-6 to TRBJ2-7; the D is unclear. V shed 6 bases and J shed 0 bases, with 12 bases lying between them. The V gene's germline CDR1 is MNHNY and CDR2 SVGAGI (reference sequence). The CDR3 length is 14 residues. CDR3 in amino acids: CASRVQSSSYEQYF. The CDR3 coding sequence is TGTGCCAGCAGGGTACAGTCCTCCTCCTACGAGCAGTACTTC.

The J gene is TRBJ2-7, the V gene TRBV11-1, with a possible D match to TRBD2 (5 bases). The CDR3 is 12 amino acids. Germline-derived CDR1 and CDR2 are SGHAT and FQDESV (reference sequence). Trimming removed 5 bases at V and 6 bases at J, with 11 bases between. CDR3 nucleotides: TGTGCCAGCAGCACCCCCGGGGTCGAGCAGTACTTC. It translates to CASSTPGVEQYF.

This clone was counted a few times. The CDR3 spells CATEARGLYGYTF. In nucleotides, the CDR3 is TGTGCCACCGAGGCACGAGGGTTGTATGGCTACACCTTC. The chain recombines TRBV6-5 with TRBJ1-2, with D hard to call. Germline assignment: CDR1 MNHEY and CDR2 SVGAGI. Between the trimmed V and J ends, which lost 10 bases and 5 bases, there was a span of 17 bases. This CDR3 is built from 13 residues.

The chain recombines TRBV12-3 or TRBV12-4 with TRBJ1-1; tentatively, D is TRBD1 (5 bases). This CDR3 spans 13 amino acids. V lost 6 bases and J lost 2, with 10 bases in between. CDR3 sequence reads: CASRPQGNTEAFF. DNA of the CDR3: TGTGCCAGCAGACCCCAGGGTAACACTGAAGCTTTCTTT.

The V and J genes are TRBV6-5 and TRBJ1-2; the match to TRBD1 covers 7 bases. Trimming cost V 7 bases and J 6 bases; bases outside gene matches: 8. In germline, CDR1 is MNHEY, CDR2 SVGAGI. The CDR3 is 13 residues long. The DNA for the CDR3 is TGTGCCAGCACCCGAACAGGGGTGGATGGCTACACCTTC. Encoded protein: CASTRTGVDGYTF.

The genes are TRBV2 and TRBJ2-1; the D gene is possibly TRBD2 (6 bases). The CDR3 runs to 15 residues. V gave up 4 bases and J gave up 9 bases, with 19 bases separating them. The germline V gene encodes CDR1 SNHLY and CDR2 FYNNEI. As DNA, the CDR3 is TGTGCCAGCAGTGGGACCTCGAAGGTCGGGGGTGAGCAGTTCTTC. Protein product: CASSGTSKVGGEQFF.

This chain connects TRBV2 to TRBJ2-7; maybe TRBD1 (5 bases). Trimming took off 6 bases at V and 4 bases at J, with 10 bases between the two ends. The CDR3 sequence is 12 residues long. CDR1 and CDR2 from the germline V gene are SNHLY and FYNNEI. CDR3 residues: CASRATGYEQYF. The CDR3 DNA follows: TGTGCCAGCAGGGCCACAGGTTACGAGCAGTACTTC.

The chain couples TRBV3-1 (or the pseudogene TRBV3-2) to TRBJ2-5; D is perhaps TRBD2 (5 bases). Germline V gene data show CDR1 as LGHDT and CDR2 as YNNKEL (reference sequence). V lost 0 bases and J 2 bases, leaving 13 bases between the germline ends. This CDR3 region has 16 residues. DNA for the CDR3: TGTGCCAGCAGCCAAGATCCCGAACTAGGTCAAGAGACCCAGTACTTC. The encoded protein is CASSQDPELGQETQYF.

The CDR3 bases are TGTGCCAGCAGCAGGGACAGGGGAAATGAAAAACTGTTTTTT. It codes for CASSRDRGNEKLFF. The chain links TRBV6-5 to TRBJ1-4; 10 positions match TRBD1. Germline assignment: CDR1 MNHEY and CDR2 SVGAGI. This CDR3 comprises 14 residues. J was trimmed by 5 bases and V by 6 bases; bases with no gene match: 3.

This clone came up once. The chain is built from TRBV11-2 and TRBJ2-7; no clear D. This CDR3 is built from 13 residues. Per the germline V gene, CDR1 is SGHAT and CDR2 is FQNNGV. The V end was cut by 1 base, the J end by 6 bases, with 10 bases between. CDR3 residues: CASSLAKPFEQYF. The CDR3 coding sequence is TGTGCCAGCAGCTTAGCTAAGCCCTTCGAGCAGTACTTC. The complete variable domain, with remaining parts taken from reference TRBV11-2 and TRBJ2-7, reads EAGVAQSPRYKIIEKRQSVAFWCNPISGHATLYWYQQILGQGPKLLIQFQNNGVVDDSQLPKDRFSAERLKGVDSTLKIQPAKLEDSAVYLCASSLAKPFEQYFGPGTRLTVT.

This clone was observed a single time. J is TRBJ1-3 and V is TRBV6-5; D is perhaps TRBD1 (5 bases). V lost 6 bases and J 0 bases, leaving 9 bases between the germline ends. The CDR3 is 14 residues long. CDR1 and CDR2 (germline): MNHEY, SVGAGI. CDR3 region: CASRPGGSGNTIYF. CDR3 DNA sequence: TGTGCCAGCAGACCCGGGGGCTCTGGAAACACCATATATTTT.

This chain joins TRBV6-5 and TRBJ1-5; D not resolved. Between the trimmed V and J ends, which lost 6 bases and 6 bases, there was a span of 15 bases. The V gene's germline CDR1 is MNHEY and CDR2 SVGAGI. This CDR3 spans 14 amino acids. The CDR3 loop reads CASSGGRRAQPQHF. The CDR3 DNA sequence: TGTGCCAGCAGCGGAGGTCGACGGGCTCAGCCCCAGCATTTT.

The chain links TRBV7-2 to TRBJ1-2; TRBD1 matches 7 bases. Germline V gene data show CDR1 as SGHTA and CDR2 as FQGNSA. V was pared by 2 bases and J by 6 bases, with 6 bases of the junction left unmatched. This CDR3 spans 14 amino acids. The CDR3 region is CASSLMGTGDGYTF. As DNA, the CDR3 is TGTGCCAGCAGCTTAATGGGAACAGGGGATGGCTACACCTTC.

The chain employs TRBV28 and TRBJ1-1; 7 nucleotides line up with TRBD1. This CDR3 is built from 14 residues. The J segment lost 5 bases and the V segment lost 5 bases, leaving 8 bases of the junction unmatched. In germline, CDR1 is MDHEN, CDR2 SYDVKM. CDR3 bases: TGTGCCAGCAGTCCCCCCGCCAGGGGGACTGAAGCTTTCTTT. Translated, it gives CASSPPARGTEAFF.

This chain links TRBV2 with TRBJ2-1, with TRBD2 matching over 12 bases. With V trimmed by 0 bases and J by 6 bases, 12 bases remained unmatched. The CDR3 runs 19 residues. Germline CDR1 reads SNHLY; CDR2 reads FYNNEI. This CDR3 is CASSEAPPGLAGGRNEQFF. In DNA, the CDR3 is TGTGCCAGCAGTGAAGCGCCCCCGGGGCTAGCGGGGGGGCGCAATGAGCAGTTCTTC.

This rearrangement joins TRBV7-9 to TRBJ1-6; D is unresolved. V was trimmed by 5 bases and J by 13 bases, leaving 12 bases between them. The CDR3 has 12 amino acids. The germline CDR1 and CDR2 sequences are SEHNR and FQNEAQ (reference sequence). The DNA for the CDR3 is TGTGCCAGCAGCCCTGCGTCCAACCCCCTCCACTTT. Encoded protein: CASSPASNPLHF.

This sequence joins TRBV28 and TRBJ1-1; a weak D match, TRBD1 (6 bases). This CDR3 is 13 amino acids long. CDR1 is MDHEN, CDR2 SYDVKM, per germline. V lost 7 bases and J 6 bases, leaving 15 bases between the germline ends. CDR3 sequence: CASTPAGGAEAFF. The CDR3 DNA reads TGTGCCAGCACTCCTGCGGGGGGCGCTGAAGCTTTCTTT.

The V call is TRBV12-3 or TRBV12-4, the J call TRBJ2-7; D may be TRBD1 (5 bases). With 6 bases removed from V and 5 bases from J, the gap between germline ends came to 11 bases. The CDR3 runs to 12 residues. CDR3 coding DNA: TGTGCCAGCAGGAAACCAGGGAACGAGCAGTACTTC. This codes for CASRKPGNEQYF.

V and J are TRBV4-1 and TRBJ2-5, with 12 bases fitting TRBD2. The CDR3 has 15 amino acids. Germline trimming cut 2 bases from V and 7 bases from J; bases unmatched to any gene: 5. Germline lookup yields CDR1 MGHRA and CDR2 YSYEKL. The CDR3 DNA follows: TGCGCCAGCAGCCAACTAGCGGGGGGGCCGGGGACCCAGTACTTC. Translating gives CASSQLAGGPGTQYF.

V and J are TRBV7-9 and TRBJ2-7, with 8 nucleotides matching TRBD1. The CDR3 is 14 residues long. Germline V gene lookup returns CDR1 SEHNR and CDR2 FQNEAQ (reference sequence). J gave up 4 bases and V 7 bases, and 9 bases lay outside the gene matches. CDR3 protein: CASTVRTGPYEQYF. The CDR3, as DNA: TGTGCCAGCACCGTGCGGACAGGGCCGTACGAGCAGTACTTC.